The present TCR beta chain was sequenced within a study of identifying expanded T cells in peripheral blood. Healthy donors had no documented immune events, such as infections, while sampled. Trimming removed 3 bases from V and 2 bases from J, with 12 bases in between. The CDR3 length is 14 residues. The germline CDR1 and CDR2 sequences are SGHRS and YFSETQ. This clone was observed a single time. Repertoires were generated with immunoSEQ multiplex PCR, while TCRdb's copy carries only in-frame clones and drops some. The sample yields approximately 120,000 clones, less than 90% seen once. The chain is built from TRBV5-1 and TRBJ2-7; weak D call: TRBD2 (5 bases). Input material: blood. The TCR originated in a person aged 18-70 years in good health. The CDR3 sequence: CASSSGLSPYEQYF. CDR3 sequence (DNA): TGCGCCAGCAGCTCAGGACTGTCCCCCTACGAGCAGTACTTC.